The 27 T cell receptor beta chains below come from one sample, sequenced in a study of tissue T cells after allogeneic stem cell transplantation. TCRdb's table, derived via immunoSEQ multiplex PCR, lists solely in-frame clones and lacks some. The sample consists of 20,000 to 25,000 clones, 72% of them appearing once. Sequencing used spleen. The source is a female BALB/c mouse in good health. MHC haplotype here: H2-d.

To note about this clone: Genes here carry mouse names. The missing CDR3 end, 1 residue past where the read stops, is filled in from the germline J gene. The chain recombines TRBV5 with TRBJ2-5, with 12 positions matching TRBD1. Trimming cost V 5 bases and J 6 bases; bases outside gene matches: 6. Germline CDR1 LGHNA, CDR2 YNLKQL (reference sequence). The CDR3 length is 15 residues. CDR3 bases read: TGTGCCAGCAGCTCACCGGGACAGGGGGCGGACACCCAGTAC. This codes for CASSSPGQGADTQY. Given in full, the CDR3 is CASSSPGQGADTQYF.

For this clone: Germline and genes: mouse. The read ends 1 residue shy of where the CDR3 ends; the end is completed using the germline J gene. The chain combines TRBV2 with TRBJ2-5; no definite D call. CDR3 length: 15 residues. Trimming took 0 bases from V and 1 from J, leaving 8 bases between them. Germline loops: CDR1 LGHNA, CDR2 YSYQKL. The sequenced part of the CDR3 DNA is TGTGCCAGCAGCCAAGATGACGGGTACCAAGACACCCAGTAC. It codes for CASSQDDGYQDTQY. The whole CDR3 protein is CASSQDDGYQDTQYF.

A note on this clone: Gene names are the mouse ones. The read ends 1 residue shy of where the CDR3 ends; the end is completed using the germline J gene. The gene calls are TRBV14 and TRBJ2-5, with 7 nucleotides matching TRBD2. V shed 4 bases and J 4 bases; nucleotides not matched to a gene: 3. The CDR3 totals 13 residues. Germline V CDR1 and CDR2: SGHDT, FRDEAV. Here the CDR3 reads CASSQDWKDTQYF. The CDR3 DNA, read in part, is TGTGCCAGCAGTCAGGACTGGAAAGACACCCAGTAC.

About this clone: The gene symbols are mouse symbols. The read ends 1 residue before the CDR3 terminus; that terminus is restored from the germline J gene. V is TRBV13-1 and J is TRBJ1-1; D call uncertain. V was trimmed by 2 bases and J by 4 bases, leaving 9 bases between them. Germline loops: CDR1 NSHNY, CDR2 SYGAGN. The CDR3 consists of 13 residues. Here the CDR3 reads CASSDKGSTEVFF. The sequenced part of the CDR3 DNA is TGTGCCAGCAGTGACAAAGGGAGCACAGAAGTCTTC.

As to this clone: Gene names follow the mouse nomenclature. The sequenced CDR3 bases are TGTGCCAGCGGCCCCACTGAACAGTAC. It is translated as CASGPTEQY. The whole CDR3 region reads CASGPTEQYF. The V and J genes are TRBV13-2 and TRBJ2-7; no reliable D call. The read is 1 residue too short to cover the CDR3 end, so that end is filled in from the germline J gene. Germline lookup yields CDR1 NNHNN and CDR2 SYGAGS (reference sequence). V shed 5 bases and J shed 6 bases, with 6 bases lying between them. The length of the CDR3 is 10 residues.

To note about this clone: The listed genes are named as in mouse. The read terminates 1 residue before the CDR3 end, so the remaining end is supplied by the germline J gene. The chain links TRBV13-1 to TRBJ2-2, with TRBD1 matching 9 bases. J was trimmed by 0 bases and V by 5 bases; bases with no gene match: 2. The CDR3 loop spans 15 amino acids. Germline loops: CDR1 NSHNY, CDR2 SYGAGN. The CDR3 loop reads CASRRDRANTGQLYF. The covered CDR3 bases are TGTGCCAGCAGACGGGACAGGGCAAACACCGGGCAGCTCTAC.

As regards this clone: These gene names are mouse names. The CDR3 end falls 1 residue outside the read, so it is completed with the germline J gene. V and J are TRBV13-2 and TRBJ1-6; D is unresolved. TRBJ1-6 is an ORF for which the function is uncertain. The ends were cut back, 2 bases at V and 0 bases at J, with 6 bases in the middle. The CDR3 has 15 residues. Germline CDR1 reads NNHNN; CDR2 reads SYGAGS (reference sequence). CDR3 DNA (partial): TGTGCCAGCGGTGAGGCAGTTTCCTATAATTCGCCCCTCTAC. Its protein is CASGEAVSYNSPLY. Given in full, the CDR3 is CASGEAVSYNSPLYF.

A note on this clone: The listed genes are named as in mouse. The CDR3 sequence: CASGDTGVNSDYTF. Incomplete CDR3 DNA: TGTGCCAGCGGTGACACAGGGGTAAACTCCGACTACACC. V usage is TRBV13-2 and J usage is TRBJ1-2, with 7 bases matching TRBD1. The read gets to within 1 residue of the CDR3 end, and the germline J gene fills in the rest. Germline CDR1 and CDR2: NNHNN and SYGAGS (reference sequence). The V and J ends lost 2 bases and 1 base, in that order; junction bases with no gene match: 2. This CDR3 comprises 14 residues.

Points on this clone: The germline and genes are mouse ones. With the read ending 1 residue before the CDR3 end, the germline J gene is used to fill in that end. The chain employs TRBV29 and TRBJ1-5; no reliable D call. V lost 0 bases, J lost 0 bases, and 9 bases lay in between. Germline CDR1 and CDR2: MSHET and SYDVDS. The CDR3 has 16 amino acids. CDR3 in amino acids: CASSLSPDRNNQAPLF. Incomplete CDR3 DNA: TGTGCTAGCAGTTTATCCCCGGACCGTAACAACCAGGCTCCGCTT.

This clone was counted a single time. Gene and germline names: mouse. The read halts 1 residue ahead of the CDR3 end, with the missing end drawn from the germline J gene. The chain links TRBV4 to TRBJ1-1; a weak D match, TRBD1 (5 bases). The CDR3 is 14 residues long. With 4 bases removed from V and 0 bases from J, the gap between germline ends came to 9 bases. Germline V lookup: CDR1 LGHDT, CDR2 YNNKQL (reference sequence). CDR3 DNA, as far as it was read: TGTGCCAGCAGCTTTCAGGGCTCAAACACAGAAGTCTTC. Translated, it gives CASSFQGSNTEVF. In full, the CDR3 is CASSFQGSNTEVFF.

As regards this clone: Gene names and germline refer to mouse. The sequenced fragment ends 1 residue before the CDR3 boundary, so the rest is inferred from the germline J gene. The chain couples TRBV13-1 to TRBJ2-1; a possible D gene is TRBD1 (6 bases). V was clipped by 3 bases and J by 7 bases, with 11 bases between them. Germline CDR1 reads NSHNY; CDR2 reads SYGAGN. The CDR3 has 13 residues. The CDR3 sequence is CASSVRGGAEQFF. The covered CDR3 bases are TGTGCCAGCAGTGTCAGGGGAGGGGCTGAGCAGTTC.

Of note for this clone: Each gene name is a mouse one. The read ends 1 residue early relative to the CDR3; the germline J gene fills the gap. The V call is TRBV31, the J call TRBJ2-1, with 7 positions matching TRBD2. After removal of 1 base from V and 6 bases from J, the junction contained 6 bases not matched to a gene. This CDR3 region has 14 residues. Per germline, CDR1 GKSSPN and CDR2 SITVG. The covered CDR3 bases are TGTGCCTGGAGTCGGGCCGGGGGGGTTGCTGAGCAGTTC. Amino acid sequence: CAWSRAGGVAEQF. The whole CDR3 reads CAWSRAGGVAEQFF.

In regard to this clone: Gene names and germline match the mouse. The read terminates 1 residue ahead of where the CDR3 ends, so the germline J gene completes it. V gene TRBV14 combines with J gene TRBJ1-3, with TRBD1 matching over 7 bases. V gave up 5 bases and J gave up 2 bases; unmatched junction bases: 4. The CDR3 length is 14 residues. The germline gives CDR1 SGHDT, CDR2 FRDEAV. The covered CDR3 bases are TGTGCCAGCAGGATAACAGGGGCTGGAAATACGCTCTAT. This sequence encodes CASRITGAGNTLY. The whole CDR3 region reads CASRITGAGNTLYF.

Comment on this clone: Each gene name is a mouse one. Read sequence stops 1 residue before the CDR3 end, and the germline J gene provides the missing end. The rearrangement joins TRBV2 to TRBJ2-2, with TRBD1 matching 7 bases. This CDR3 has 15 amino acids. V gave up 0 bases and J gave up 8 bases; unmatched junction bases: 6. Germline assignment: CDR1 LGHNA and CDR2 YSYQKL. Incomplete CDR3 DNA: TGTGCCAGCAGCCAAGATAAACAGGGGAAGGGGCAGCTCTAC. It yields the protein CASSQDKQGKGQLY. The entire CDR3 protein reads CASSQDKQGKGQLYF.

Points on this clone: These gene names are mouse names. The read is 1 residue too short to cover the CDR3 end, so that end is filled in from the germline J gene. J is TRBJ2-3 and V is TRBV13-1, with 11 bases identical to TRBD1. The V segment lost 5 bases and the J segment 1 base; nucleotides outside the gene matches: 0. Germline V gene sequence: CDR1 NSHNY, CDR2 SYGAGN. CDR3 size: 14 residues. The CDR3 DNA, read in part, is TGTGCCAGCAGGGGACAGGGGGGTGCAGAAACGCTGTAT. As protein: CASRGQGGAETLY. The full-length CDR3 reads as CASRGQGGAETLYF.

Notes on this clone: Genes and germline are mouse. The CDR3 loop reads CGARGTGGGRGNSDYTF. The sequenced CDR3 bases are TGTGGTGCTAGGGGGACAGGGGGCGGGAGAGGAAACTCCGACTACACC. The chain has TRBV20 and TRBJ1-2; the match to TRBD1 covers 11 bases. The sequenced fragment ends 1 residue before the CDR3 boundary, so the rest is inferred from the germline J gene. V was clipped by 1 base and J by 1 base; unmatched bases: 8. CDR3 size: 17 residues. Per the germline V gene, CDR1 is GFQATS and CDR2 is STVNSAI.

As to this clone: Genes and germline come from the mouse. The CDR3 is cut off 1 residue early in the read; its end comes from the germline J gene. The V gene is TRBV4, the J gene TRBJ2-7; 11 bases map to TRBD2. Trimming cost V 4 bases and J 7 bases; bases outside gene matches: 6. CDR3 length: 14 amino acids. Germline V CDR1 and CDR2: LGHDT, YNNKQL (reference sequence). The CDR3 sequence is CASSSTGGAREQYF. The CDR3 DNA, read in part, is TGTGCCAGCAGCTCCACTGGGGGGGCGCGGGAACAGTAC.

Comments on this clone: The listed genes are named as in mouse. The CDR3 protein is CASSRTGGTGQLYF. The CDR3 DNA, read in part, is TGTGCCAGCAGTAGGACAGGGGGCACCGGGCAGCTCTAC. The chain links TRBV19 to TRBJ2-2, with 10 bases lining up with TRBD1. From the germline J gene comes the end of the CDR3, since the read stops 1 residue before it. The V and J ends lost 3 bases and 4 bases, in that order; junction bases with no gene match: 0. Germline V gene lookup returns CDR1 FNHDT and CDR2 SITEND (reference sequence). The CDR3 is 14 residues long. Filled out from reference TRBV19 and TRBJ2-2, the complete variable domain reads GGIITQTPKFLIGQEGQKLTLKCQQNFNHDTMYWYRQDSGKGLRLIYYSITENDLQKGDLSEGYDASREKKSSFSLTVTSAQKNEMAVFLCASSRTGGTGQLYFGEGSKLTVL.

This clone was picked up a small number of times. Gene names and germline refer to mouse. The read halts 1 residue ahead of the CDR3 end, with the missing end drawn from the germline J gene. Other DNA sequences in this specimen translate into the identical CDR3. The chain joins TRBV13-2 to TRBJ2-7; 10 nucleotides line up with TRBD2. The CDR3 extends over 14 amino acids. Germline V gives CDR1 NNHNN, CDR2 SYGAGS (reference sequence). V was pared by 3 bases and J by 4 bases, with 4 bases of the junction left unmatched. CDR3 DNA, as far as it was read: TGTGCCAGCGGTGGGACTGGGGGTTCATATGAACAGTAC. Translated: CASGGTGGSYEQY. The full CDR3 reads CASGGTGGSYEQYF.

Note on this clone: The gene names here belong to mouse. The CDR3 end falls 1 residue outside the read, so it is completed with the germline J gene. This chain uses TRBV2 with TRBJ1-4, with TRBD1 as a possible D gene (5 bases). The CDR3 runs 15 residues. Germline V gene data show CDR1 as LGHNA and CDR2 as YSYQKL. Deletions cut 2 bases from V and 0 bases from J, with 7 bases between. This CDR3 is CASSQQGVSNERLFF. Partial CDR3 DNA: TGTGCCAGCAGCCAACAGGGAGTTTCCAACGAAAGATTATTT.

As regards this clone: Mouse gene names and germline throughout. The read ends 1 residue early relative to the CDR3; the germline J gene fills the gap. The chain recombines TRBV29 with TRBJ2-7, with 12 positions matching TRBD2. Germline V lookup: CDR1 MSHET, CDR2 SYDVDS. This CDR3 has 14 residues. The trim removed 5 bases at V and 7 bases at J, leaving 6 bases unmatched. The CDR3 loop reads CASSTTGGAREQYF. The CDR3 bases that were read are TGTGCTAGCAGTACGACTGGGGGGGCGCGAGAACAGTAC. Looking up the rest from reference TRBV29 and TRBJ2-7 gives the full variable domain: DMKVTQMPRYLIKRMGENVLLECGQDMSHETMYWYRQDPGLGLQLIYISYDVDSNSEGDIPKGYRVSRKKREHFSLILDSAKTNQTSVYFCASSTTGGAREQYFGPGTRLTVL.

Remarks on this clone: Gene names are the mouse ones. The CDR3 goes on 1 residue after the read ends, and that part is filled in from the germline J gene. V and J are TRBV19 and TRBJ2-1, with TRBD1 identical over 8 bases. CDR1 is FNHDT and CDR2 is SITEND in the germline V gene (reference sequence). The CDR3 runs to 14 residues. V was pared by 5 bases and J by 7 bases, with 8 bases of the junction left unmatched. The CDR3 here is CASRRQGMGAEQFF. The sequenced CDR3 bases are TGTGCCAGCAGACGACAGGGGATGGGGGCTGAGCAGTTC.

Note on this clone: Mouse germline and gene names are used. The CDR3 end falls 1 residue outside the read, so it is completed with the germline J gene. The chain employs TRBV3 and TRBJ2-3; 9 bases fit TRBD2. With 4 bases clipped from V and 0 bases from J, the junction kept 2 bases outside the gene matches. CDR3 length: 15 residues. Germline V gene sequence: CDR1 SNHLY, CDR2 FYNGKV (reference sequence). The CDR3 here is CASSYGGASAETLYF. The CDR3 DNA, read in part, is TGTGCCAGCAGCTATGGGGGGGCGAGTGCAGAAACGCTGTAT.

This clone turned up a few times. Mouse names are used for the genes. The read halts 1 residue ahead of the CDR3 end, with the missing end drawn from the germline J gene. This chain joins TRBV13-1 and TRBJ2-7; 9 bases are a match to TRBD1. Germline V gene data show CDR1 as NSHNY and CDR2 as SYGAGN. V was clipped by 5 bases and J by 5 bases; unmatched bases: 5. The CDR3 contains 13 residues. The CDR3: CASSRDREDEQYF. The CDR3 bases that were read are TGTGCCAGCAGCCGGGACAGGGAGGATGAACAGTAC.

As regards this clone: Genes and germline are mouse. With the read ending 1 residue before the CDR3 end, the germline J gene is used to fill in that end. The J gene is TRBJ2-4, the V gene TRBV20; 9 bases align to TRBD1. V lost 1 base, J lost 6 bases, and 2 bases stayed unmatched. CDR1 and CDR2 from the germline V gene are GFQATS and STVNSAI. This CDR3 spans 13 amino acids. CDR3 DNA (partial): TGTGGTGCTAGGGTGACAGGGGGGAACACCTTGTAC. It translates to CGARVTGGNTLY. Given in full, the CDR3 is CGARVTGGNTLYF.

Of note for this clone: Mouse gene names apply. The CDR3 protein is CASSDLGYAEQFF. The covered CDR3 bases are TGTGCCAGCAGTGATCTGGGGTATGCTGAGCAGTTC. The V gene is TRBV13-1, the J gene TRBJ2-1; D perhaps matches TRBD2 (6 bases). Read data end 1 residue before the CDR3 end; the end is taken from the germline J gene. The V end was cut by 1 base, the J end by 4 bases, with 6 bases between. The germline V gene has CDR1 NSHNY and CDR2 SYGAGN. The CDR3 consists of 13 residues.

Note on this clone: Germline and genes here are mouse. The read ends 1 residue before the CDR3 terminus; that terminus is restored from the germline J gene. The chain has TRBV31 and TRBJ2-7, with TRBD1 identical over 7 bases. V lost 7 bases to trimming and J lost 3 bases; unmatched junction nucleotides: 6. Germline values: CDR1 GKSSPN, CDR2 SITVG. The CDR3 spans 12 residues. The CDR3 DNA, read in part, is TGTGCCTTCCGGGACAGTCTCTATGAACAGTAC. Protein product: CAFRDSLYEQY. The CDR3 in its entirety is CAFRDSLYEQYF.